This paragraph reports one T cell receptor beta chain. TCR cDNA molecules each had a unique molecular identifier. One entry per CDR3 protein results from TCRdb running MiXCR on the 5' RACE reads. Among tens of thousands of distinct CDR3 sequences, approximately 5.2% were seen once, and the ten largest hold approximately 24%. This entry comes from a study of spatial heterogeneity in lung cancer. Overall study: An average of more than ten raw reads was observed per unique TCR and UMI combination.

The time point was: sample taken at primary tumor resection. The study sequenced unsorted whole RNA from tumor, nontumor lung or frozen PBMC. The V gene lost 4 bases and the J gene lost 7 bases, with 20 bases spanning the gap. CDR3 length: 16 amino acids. CDR1 is MNHEY, CDR2 SVGEGT, per germline. Material: PBMCs, obtained at surgery. The receptor's source is a female donor with early-stage non-small cell lung cancer. The genes are TRBV6-2 or TRBV6-3 and TRBJ1-5; possible D gene TRBD1, 5 bases. Here the CDR3 reads CASSSPLEGPGQPQHF. The CDR3 DNA is TGTGCCAGCAGTTCCCCTCTGGAGGGGCCGGGGCAGCCCCAGCATTTT.